The 13 T cell receptor beta chains listed next were all sequenced from one sample in a study of blood T cell repertoires in COVID-19. Profiled with immunoSEQ multiplex PCR; TCRdb holds only in-frame clones, not every one. The sample shows tens of thousands of clones, roughly 85% of them seen only once. The sequencing input was peripheral blood. Receptors originate from a woman in her 70s in a cohort sampled during active COVID-19.

The chain couples TRBV6-5 to TRBJ2-7, with unresolved D. V lost 5 bases and J 1 base, leaving 15 bases between the germline ends. CDR3 length: 15 residues. The germline V gene encodes CDR1 MNHEY and CDR2 SVGAGI. CDR3 sequence reads: CASSNPRVGSYEQYF. The CDR3, as DNA: TGTGCCAGCAGTAACCCCCGGGTCGGGTCCTACGAGCAGTACTTC.

V gene TRBV27 combines with J gene TRBJ1-2, with 7 nucleotides matching TRBD1. CDR3 length: 14 amino acids. The J segment lost 8 bases and the V segment lost 1 base, leaving 7 bases of the junction unmatched. Germline V gives CDR1 MNHEY, CDR2 SMNVEV (reference sequence). DNA for the CDR3: TGTGCCAGCAGTTTATACAGGGGCGCGGGGGGCTACACCTTC. Translated, it gives CASSLYRGAGGYTF.

The rearrangement uses TRBV24-1 and TRBJ1-3; 7 bases are a match to TRBD1. Per the germline V gene, CDR1 is KGHDR and CDR2 is SFDVKD. The CDR3 runs to 15 residues. With 3 bases clipped from V and 0 bases from J, the junction kept 1 base outside the gene matches. The CDR3: CATSDGDSSGNTIYF. Written as DNA, the CDR3 is TGTGCCACCAGTGATGGGGACAGCTCTGGAAACACCATATATTTT.

The V and J genes are TRBV7-8 and TRBJ2-1; D is perhaps TRBD2 (5 bases). The V and J ends lost 6 bases and 8 bases respectively, with 20 bases between them. The CDR3 is 15 residues long. The germline CDR1 and CDR2 sequences are SGHVS and FQNEAQ. CDR3 nucleotide sequence: TGTGCCAGCAGACGTTGGGGAGTGCGTTTGGATGAGCAGTTCTTC. Translation: CASRRWGVRLDEQFF.

J is TRBJ2-7 and V is TRBV2; 10 bases map to TRBD1. Germline trimming cut 9 bases from V and 4 bases from J; bases unmatched to any gene: 6. The germline CDR1 and CDR2 sequences are SNHLY and FYNNEI. The CDR3 consists of 13 residues. The CDR3 reads CARVRDRGYEQYF. CDR3 coding DNA: TGTGCCAGAGTCCGGGACAGGGGTTACGAGCAGTACTTC.

This rearrangement joins TRBV3-1 (or the pseudogene TRBV3-2) to TRBJ1-5; perhaps TRBD1 as D (6 bases). Germline V CDR1 and CDR2: LGHDT, YNNKEL (reference sequence). The CDR3 has 15 residues. Between the trimmed V and J ends, which lost 1 base and 1 base, there was a span of 8 bases. The CDR3 spells CASSQARGSNQPQHF. The CDR3 DNA is TGTGCCAGCAGCCAAGCCAGGGGAAGCAATCAGCCCCAGCATTTT.

The chain has TRBV19 and TRBJ2-5; 14 positions match TRBD2. Unmatched junction bases numbered 5, after V lost 4 bases and J lost 4 bases. The germline gives CDR1 LNHDA, CDR2 SQIVND (reference sequence). This CDR3 is built from 16 residues. In nucleotides, the CDR3 is TGTGCCAGTAGTACCCACGGACTAGCGGGGGGAGAGACCCAGTACTTC. Amino acids: CASSTHGLAGGETQYF.

The chain combines TRBV28 with TRBJ2-7, with D tentatively TRBD1 (6 bases). Trimming pared 3 bases from V and 3 bases from J, leaving 6 bases between. Germline V lookup: CDR1 MDHEN, CDR2 SYDVKM. CDR3 length: 12 amino acids. The CDR3 region has the DNA TGTGCCAGCAGTTTGACAGGCTACGAGCAGTACTTC. The encoded protein is CASSLTGYEQYF.

This rearrangement joins TRBV24-1 to TRBJ1-4; no clear D. Germline V gives CDR1 KGHDR, CDR2 SFDVKD. Trimming took 4 bases from V and 0 from J, leaving 17 bases between them. This CDR3 region has 18 residues. For the CDR3, the DNA is TGTGCCACCAGTGACCCGCCCCTGCGGTCGGCAACTAATGAAAAACTGTTTTTT. This gives the protein CATSDPPLRSATNEKLFF.

The J gene is TRBJ2-7, the V gene TRBV7-8; D is unclear. This CDR3 is 15 amino acids long. The germline V gene encodes CDR1 SGHVS and CDR2 FQNEAQ. Deletions cut 4 bases from V and 3 bases from J, with 16 bases between. The CDR3 loop reads CASSSMLELVYEQYF. The CDR3 DNA sequence: TGTGCCAGCAGCTCAATGCTAGAATTAGTCTACGAGCAGTACTTC.

J is TRBJ1-2 and V is TRBV19; TRBD1 agrees at 11 bases. Germline trimming cut 4 bases from V and 3 bases from J; bases unmatched to any gene: 10. Germline lookup yields CDR1 LNHDA and CDR2 SQIVND (reference sequence). This CDR3 is 17 amino acids long. In DNA, the CDR3 is TGTGCCAGTAGTACGAGGACCGGGACAGGGGGACACTATGGCTACACCTTC. This translates into CASSTRTGTGGHYGYTF. The variable domain in full, with the rest retrieved from reference TRBV19 and TRBJ1-2, is DGGITQSPKYLFRKEGQNVTLSCEQNLNHDAMYWYRQDPGQGLRLIYYSQIVNDFQKGDIAEGYSVSREKKESFPLTVTSAQKNPTAFYLCASSTRTGTGGHYGYTFGSGTRLTVV.

CDR3 residues: CSSGSGPNTEAFF. The CDR3 DNA reads as TGCAGCTCCGGGTCAGGGCCGAACACTGAAGCTTTCTTT. The rearrangement links TRBV29-1 to TRBJ1-1, with a possible D match to TRBD1 (5 bases). The ends were cut back, 8 bases at V and 1 base at J, with 14 bases in the middle. The CDR3 has 13 residues. Germline V gives CDR1 SQVTM, CDR2 ANQGSEA.

This chain joins TRBV3-1 (or the pseudogene TRBV3-2) and TRBJ2-7, with TRBD2 matching over 8 bases. Germline loops: CDR1 LGHDT, CDR2 YNNKEL (reference sequence). The ends lost 0 bases at V and 0 bases at J; junction bases unmatched: 1. This CDR3 spans 15 amino acids. The CDR3 here is CASSQEGTSSYEQYF. DNA for the CDR3: TGTGCCAGCAGCCAAGAAGGGACTAGCTCCTACGAGCAGTACTTC.